Listed here are 16 T cell receptor beta chains from one sample, sequenced in a study of blood T cell repertoires in COVID-19. Some clones are missing from TCRdb's copy, which holds only in-frame ones; the method was immunoSEQ multiplex PCR. The repertoire has some 300,000 clones, more than 85% of them found once; the top ten carry 1% to 1.5%. Sequenced input: peripheral blood. These receptors were taken from a man between 65 and 85 years old with acute or convalescent COVID-19.

J is TRBJ2-7 and V is TRBV7-2; a possible D gene is TRBD1 (5 bases). From germline, CDR1 is SGHTA and CDR2 FQGNSA. V was trimmed by 5 bases and J by 3 bases, leaving 11 bases between them. The CDR3 has 13 amino acids. The CDR3 sequence: CASSPGHLYEQYF. The CDR3 coding sequence is TGTGCCAGCAGCCCCGGACACCTCTACGAGCAGTACTTC.

The chain employs TRBV27 and TRBJ1-5; TRBD1 matches at 8 bases. CDR1 and CDR2 from the germline V gene are MNHEY and SMNVEV (reference sequence). The ends lost 4 bases at V and 7 bases at J; junction bases unmatched: 3. The CDR3 has 13 residues. The CDR3 loop reads CASSYQGAQPQHF. The CDR3 coding sequence is TGTGCCAGCAGTTACCAGGGGGCCCAGCCCCAGCATTTT.

V is TRBV27 and J is TRBJ2-3; D possibly corresponds to TRBD2 (6 bases). CDR1 MNHEY and CDR2 SMNVEV come from the germline V gene (reference sequence). This CDR3 is 14 amino acids long. V was trimmed by 6 bases and J by 4 bases, leaving 14 bases between them. The CDR3 coding sequence is TGTGCCAGCAGGTCAATAGCGGCCTCAGATACGCAGTATTTT. Protein: CASRSIAASDTQYF.

This clone showed up just once. The chain carries TRBV5-6 and TRBJ2-2; TRBD1 is a possible D gene (5 bases). This CDR3 has 17 residues. In germline, CDR1 is SGHDT, CDR2 YYEEEE. V lost 2 bases and J lost 1, with 15 bases in between. The CDR3 sequence is CASSFTRASKNTGELFF. For the CDR3, the DNA is TGTGCCAGCAGCTTTACCAGGGCGTCAAAGAACACCGGGGAGCTGTTTTTT. The variable domain in full, with the rest retrieved from reference TRBV5-6 and TRBJ2-2, is DAGVTQSPTHLIKTRGQQVTLRCSPKSGHDTVSWYQQALGQGPQFIFQYYEEEERQRGNFPDRFSGHQFPNYSSELNVNALLLGDSALYLCASSFTRASKNTGELFFGEGSRLTVL.

This chain joins TRBV7-8 and TRBJ2-7; 7 nucleotides line up with TRBD1. The junction had 1 base not matched to a gene; V was cut back by 2 bases and J by 6 bases. The CDR3 runs to 12 residues. Germline-derived CDR1 and CDR2 are SGHVS and FQNEAQ. CDR3 nucleotides: TGTGCCAGCAGCTTATCAGGGGGCGAGCAGTACTTC. This translates into CASSLSGGEQYF.

The chain joins TRBV5-5 to TRBJ2-1, with a tentative D call TRBD1 (6 bases). This CDR3 comprises 15 residues. Trimming took off 2 bases at V and 5 bases at J, with 14 bases between the two ends. Germline V gene sequence: CDR1 SGHKS, CDR2 YYEKEE (reference sequence). DNA of the CDR3: TGTGCCAGCAGCTTCCGACAGGACGTCAACAATGAGCAGTTCTTC. Its translation is CASSFRQDVNNEQFF.

V usage is TRBV9 and J usage is TRBJ1-2, with no clear D. With 1 base removed from V and 5 bases from J, the gap between germline ends came to 6 bases. The CDR3 sequence is 12 residues long. Germline CDR1 and CDR2: SGDLS and YYNGEE. The CDR3 reads CASSVYTYGYTF. In DNA form, the CDR3 reads TGTGCCAGCAGCGTATACACGTATGGCTACACCTTC.

The V and J genes are TRBV21-1 and TRBJ2-7; the table's D call of TRBD1 was not tested on the DNA. TRBV21-1 is a known pseudogene. CDR3 size: 12 residues. Here the CDR3 reads CASPDRPYEQYF. The CDR3 region has the DNA TGTGCCAGCCCAGACAGACCCTACGAGCAGTACTTC.

With respect to this clone: Other DNA sequences of this sample code for an identical CDR3. The chain has TRBV28 and TRBJ2-5; no clear D. CDR1 and CDR2 (germline): MDHEN, SYDVKM. The CDR3 sequence is 13 residues long. Deletions cut 2 bases from V and 1 base from J, with 5 bases between. The CDR3 loop is CASSLPGQETQYF. The CDR3 nucleotides are TGTGCCAGCAGTTTACCAGGCCAAGAGACCCAGTACTTC.

The J gene is TRBJ1-3, the V gene TRBV9, with D possibly TRBD1 on 6 matching bases. Germline CDR1 SGDLS, CDR2 YYNGEE. The CDR3 loop spans 14 amino acids. V lost 5 bases, J lost 4 bases, and 13 bases lay in between. In DNA form, the CDR3 reads TGTGCCAGCAGACCACAGGGTAACGGAAACACCATATATTTT. Encoded protein: CASRPQGNGNTIYF.

V is TRBV15 and J is TRBJ2-3; 7 bases map to TRBD2. CDR1 and CDR2 from the germline V gene are LNHNV and YYDKDF (reference sequence). V dropped 2 bases and J dropped 2; count of bases not matched to a gene: 7. CDR3 length equals 16 residues. The CDR3 protein is CATSRLSGLNTDTQYF. CDR3 nucleotide sequence: TGTGCCACCAGCAGACTATCGGGACTAAACACAGATACGCAGTATTTT.

The V and J genes are TRBV3-1 (or the pseudogene TRBV3-2) and TRBJ2-1, with D perhaps TRBD1 (5 bases). Trimming shortened V by 0 bases and J by 2 bases, and 17 bases separated the two germline ends. The CDR3 contains 18 residues. Germline V gene lookup returns CDR1 LGHDT and CDR2 YNNKEL (reference sequence). CDR3 region: CASSQDSPAGKAYNEQFF. CDR3 bases: TGTGCCAGCAGCCAAGATTCCCCCGCAGGGAAGGCCTACAATGAGCAGTTCTTC.

This sequence joins TRBV2 and TRBJ2-3; TRBD1 agrees at 9 bases. Germline V gene data show CDR1 as SNHLY and CDR2 as FYNNEI. The CDR3 covers 14 residues. V was clipped by 6 bases and J by 4 bases; unmatched bases: 5. CDR3 nucleotides: TGTGCCAGCAGGACCGGGACAGGGTCAGATACGCAGTATTTT. Protein: CASRTGTGSDTQYF.

The chain is built from TRBV4-3 and TRBJ2-3; the match to TRBD2 covers 8 bases. Looked up from germline, CDR1 is LGHNA and CDR2 is YSLEER. The J segment lost 4 bases and the V segment lost 4 bases, leaving 10 bases of the junction unmatched. This CDR3 comprises 16 residues. The CDR3 coding sequence is TGCGCCAGCAGCCGGTCGACCCGGGGGGGTGCAGATACGCAGTATTTT. The encoded protein is CASSRSTRGGADTQYF.

The genes are TRBV3-1 (or the pseudogene TRBV3-2) and TRBJ1-4; 7 bases are a match to TRBD1. Germline-derived CDR1 and CDR2 are LGHDT and YNNKEL (reference sequence). Trimming removed 4 bases from V and 5 bases from J; junction bases left unmatched: 7. This CDR3 has 15 residues. The CDR3 DNA reads TGTGCCAGCAGCCTAGCCGGGACAGAGAATGAAAAACTGTTTTTT. This sequence encodes CASSLAGTENEKLFF.

This sequence joins TRBV7-9 and TRBJ1-6, with no clear D. V was trimmed by 1 base and J by 11 bases, leaving 6 bases between them. Germline V gives CDR1 SEHNR, CDR2 FQNEAQ (reference sequence). The CDR3 extends over 12 amino acids. CDR3 nucleotides: TGTGCCAGCAGCTTAGGAGAAACACCCCTCCACTTT. This encodes CASSLGETPLHF.